Presented here are 7 T cell receptor beta chains from one specimen sequenced in a study of CD8+CD57+ T cells in acquired aplastic anemia. Flow cytometry had shown expanded CD8+CD57+ cells in the patients chosen for sequencing. The study profiled TCR beta VDJ and CDR3 using genomic DNA as template. TCRdb itself ran the reads through MiXCR, one entry per CDR3 protein. Among about half a million distinct CDR3 sequences listed, around a third were seen once. Sequenced input: sorted CD4+, CD8+, or CD8+CD57+ T cells (not recorded which) from PBMCs. The receptors derive from a human donor with aplastic anemia.

The V call is TRBV7-8, the J call TRBJ2-1; maybe TRBD2 (6 bases). Germline V gives CDR1 SGHVS, CDR2 FQNEAQ. CDR3 length equals 14 residues. Trimming shortened V by 3 bases and J by 6 bases, and 12 bases separated the two germline ends. This chain's CDR3 is CASSLAGLPNEQFF. The DNA for the CDR3 is TGTGCCAGCAGCTTGGCGGGACTGCCCAATGAGCAGTTCTTC.

V is TRBV15 and J is TRBJ1-5; possibly TRBD1 for D (6 bases). V lost 10 bases and J 2 bases, leaving 21 bases between the germline ends. Germline V gives CDR1 LNHNV, CDR2 YYDKDF (reference sequence). The CDR3 covers 16 residues. This chain's CDR3 is CASNPADRSRNQPQHF. The CDR3 bases are TGTGCCAGCAACCCAGCTGACAGGTCTCGCAATCAGCCCCAGCATTTT.

The chain carries TRBV4-1 and TRBJ2-7, with D unresolved. CDR1 is MGHRA and CDR2 is YSYEKL in the germline V gene. This CDR3 comprises 13 residues. V was clipped by 1 base and J by 6 bases, with 10 bases between them. The CDR3 region has the DNA TGCGCCAGCAGCCAAGGACATGGATCCGAGCAGTACTTC. It yields the protein CASSQGHGSEQYF.

A word on this clonotype: At one of its ends the junction is not consistent with the germline gene, which may arise from a read error. V usage is TRBV5-1 and J usage is TRBJ1-1; 9 positions match TRBD1. Per the germline V gene, CDR1 is SGHRS and CDR2 is YFSETQ. The CDR3 has 16 residues. This CDR3 reads CASSPWTGTGNTEAFF. CDR3 sequence (DNA): TGCGCCAGCAGCCCCTGGACAGGGACAGGGAACACTGAAGCTTTCTTC. Variable domain in full (rest from reference TRBV5-1 and TRBJ1-1): KAGVTQTPRYLIKTRGQQVTLSCSPISGHRSVSWYQQTPGQGLQFLFEYFSETQRNKGNFPGRFSGRQFSNSRSEMNVSTLELGDSALYLCASSPWTGTGNTEAFFGQGTRLTVV.

A word on this clonotype: At one boundary the junction diverges from the germline segment, which might be a read error. The chain recombines TRBV7-9 with TRBJ2-7; a possible D gene is TRBD2 (5 bases). Germline lookup yields CDR1 SEHNR and CDR2 FQNEAQ (reference sequence). There are 13 residues in the CDR3. Written as DNA, the CDR3 is TGTGCCCGCAGCCCCCCGGGGACCTACGAGCAGTACTTC. Protein product: CARSPPGTYEQYF.

The chain has TRBV7-9 and TRBJ1-5; weak D call: TRBD1 (5 bases). V lost 1 base and J lost 9, with 16 bases in between. Per the germline V gene, CDR1 is SEHNR and CDR2 is FQNEAQ (reference sequence). The CDR3 extends over 15 amino acids. In DNA form, the CDR3 reads TGTGCCAGCAGCTTAGGGGGGGGACGGGCGCGGCCCCAGCATTTT. Residues: CASSLGGGRARPQHF.

Remarks on this clonotype: A single base separates this from a much larger clone, so it may be a read error. The CDR3 nucleotides are TGTGCCAGCAGAAGAGATGGGGGCGTCTACGAGCAGTACTTC. Its translation: CASRRDGGVYEQYF. The chain combines TRBV7-9 with TRBJ2-7, with D possibly matching TRBD1 (6 bases). There are 14 residues in the CDR3. Trimming shortened V by 6 bases and J by 3 bases, and 15 bases separated the two germline ends. CDR1 and CDR2 (germline): SEHNR, FQNEAQ (reference sequence).